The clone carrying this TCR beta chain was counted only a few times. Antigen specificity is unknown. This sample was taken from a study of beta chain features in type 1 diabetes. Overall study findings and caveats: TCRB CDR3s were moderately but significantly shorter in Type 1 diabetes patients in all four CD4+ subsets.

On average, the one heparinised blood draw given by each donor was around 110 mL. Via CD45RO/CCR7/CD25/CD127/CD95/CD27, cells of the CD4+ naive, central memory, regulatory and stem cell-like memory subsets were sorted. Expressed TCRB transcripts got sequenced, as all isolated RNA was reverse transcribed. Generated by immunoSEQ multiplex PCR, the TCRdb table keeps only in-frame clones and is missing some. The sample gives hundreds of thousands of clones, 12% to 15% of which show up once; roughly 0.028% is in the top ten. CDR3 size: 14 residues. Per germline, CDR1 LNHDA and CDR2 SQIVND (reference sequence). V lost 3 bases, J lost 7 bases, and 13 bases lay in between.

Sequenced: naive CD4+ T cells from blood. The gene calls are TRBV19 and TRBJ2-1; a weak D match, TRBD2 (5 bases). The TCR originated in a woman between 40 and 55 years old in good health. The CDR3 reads CASSIDRLANEQFF. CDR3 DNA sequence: TGTGCCAGTAGTATTGATCGCCTAGCAAATGAGCAGTTCTTC.